This T cell receptor beta chain is from a study of identical twins. Germline CDR1 is MGHRA and CDR2 is YSYEKL. The CDR3 runs to 14 residues. V was trimmed by 2 bases and J by 11 bases, leaving 18 bases between them. MiXCR, applied by TCRdb to the 5' RACE reads, yields one record per CDR3 protein. The table records some 1,600,000 distinct CDR3 sequences, roughly 35% of them present only once. Specimen: cord blood. This clonotype was sampled from a newborn girl in good health. The rearrangement links TRBV4-1 to TRBJ1-1, with no clear D. CDR3 amino acids: CASSQPLSRGLAFF. The CDR3 bases are TGCGCCAGCAGCCAACCACTCTCCCGGGGATTGGCTTTCTTT.